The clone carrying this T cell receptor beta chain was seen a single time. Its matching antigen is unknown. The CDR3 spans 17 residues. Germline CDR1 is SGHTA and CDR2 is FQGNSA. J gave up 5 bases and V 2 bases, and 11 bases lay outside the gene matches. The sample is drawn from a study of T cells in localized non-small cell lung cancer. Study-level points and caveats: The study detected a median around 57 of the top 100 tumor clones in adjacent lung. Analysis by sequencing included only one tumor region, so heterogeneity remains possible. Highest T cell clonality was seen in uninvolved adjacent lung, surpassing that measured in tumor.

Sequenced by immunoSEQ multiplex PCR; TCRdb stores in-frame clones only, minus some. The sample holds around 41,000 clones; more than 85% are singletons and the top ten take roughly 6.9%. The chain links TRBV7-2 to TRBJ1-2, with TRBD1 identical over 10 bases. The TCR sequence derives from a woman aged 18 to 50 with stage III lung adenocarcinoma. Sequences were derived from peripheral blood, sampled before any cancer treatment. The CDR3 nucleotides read TGTGCCAGCAGCTTACTGTGGGACAGGGGATTCGAATATGGCTACACCTTC. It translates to CASSLLWDRGFEYGYTF.